The entry below describes one TCR beta chain. This entry is derived from a study of control samples from healthy donors and cancer patients. Method: immunoSEQ multiplex PCR; TCRdb's copy keeps in-frame clones and lacks some. The sample consists of roughly 130,000 clones, about 95% of them appearing once. CDR3 length equals 16 residues. The germline V gene has CDR1 SGHTA and CDR2 FQGNSA. V shed 1 base, J shed 6 bases, and the junction held 9 bases outside the gene matches. The receptor was isolated from a man younger than 40 in good health. The rearrangement joins TRBV7-2 to TRBJ1-2; 9 bases are shared with TRBD1. Sequencing was performed on blood. The CDR3 bases are TGTGCCAGCAGCTTAGGGTTAGGGGGACAGGGACATGGCTACACCTTC. Protein: CASSLGLGGQGHGYTF.